This TCR beta chain was obtained from a study of cytomegalovirus exposure and HLA in healthy donors. All donors participated as healthy donors of bone marrow. Use of 60 Vbeta and 13 Jbeta primers characterized the PCR. The data were produced by immunoSEQ multiplex PCR, yet TCRdb's version contains in-frame clones alone and is incomplete. The sample contains fewer than 150,000 clones, about 70% of which appear only once. Germline CDR1 is SSHAT and CDR2 is FNYEAQ (reference sequence). This CDR3 is built from 18 residues. This clone was seen only once. Antigen unknown. One end of the junction varies from germline; a read error may be responsible. General study results and limits: Relative to equally common others, HLA-associated TCR beta chains showed greater clonal expansion in a later analysis. Many donors carried some public TCRs, although rarity characterized most TCR sequences. Within an earlier analysis, most TCR beta V segments proved productive either about 87% or about 30% of the time.

The V and J genes are TRBV7-7 and TRBJ2-3; TRBD2 agrees at 11 bases. This receptor was identified in a woman in her forties in good health and CMV-seronegative. The sample was PBMCs. Here the CDR3 DNA reads TGTGCTAGCAGCCCAGGGACTAGCGGAACCTCTCGCACAGATACGCAGTATTTT. Translated: CASSPGTSGTSRTDTQYF. Full variable domain (missing parts from reference TRBV7-7 and TRBJ2-3): GAGVSQSPRYKVTKRGQDVTLRCDPISSHATLYWYQQALGQGPEFLTYFNYEAQPDKSGLPSDRFSAERPEGSISTLTIQRTEQRDSAMYRCASSPGTSGTSRTDTQYFGPGTRLTVL.